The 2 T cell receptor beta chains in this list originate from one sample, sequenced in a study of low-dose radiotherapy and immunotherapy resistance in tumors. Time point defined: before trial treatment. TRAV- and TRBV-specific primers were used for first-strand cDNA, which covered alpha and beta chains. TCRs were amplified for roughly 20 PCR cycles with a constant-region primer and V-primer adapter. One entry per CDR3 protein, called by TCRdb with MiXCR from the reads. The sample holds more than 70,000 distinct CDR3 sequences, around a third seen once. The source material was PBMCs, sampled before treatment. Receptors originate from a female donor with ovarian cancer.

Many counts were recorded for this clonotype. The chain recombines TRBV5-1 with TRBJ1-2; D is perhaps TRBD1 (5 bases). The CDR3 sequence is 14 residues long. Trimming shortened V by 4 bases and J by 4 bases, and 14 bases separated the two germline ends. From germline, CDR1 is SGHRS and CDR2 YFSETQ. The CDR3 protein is CASSPDGAGYGYTF. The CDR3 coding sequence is TGCGCCAGCAGCCCGGACGGGGCTGGCTATGGCTACACCTTC.

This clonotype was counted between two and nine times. CDR3 coding DNA: TGTGCCAGCAGACCAGACACACTCAATCAGCCCCAGCATTTT. This sequence encodes CASRPDTLNQPQHF. The rearrangement joins TRBV6-2 or TRBV6-3 to TRBJ1-5; no definite D call. Trimming took off 6 bases at V and 3 bases at J, with 12 bases between the two ends. The CDR3 is 14 amino acids. In germline, CDR1 is MNHEY, CDR2 SVGEGT.